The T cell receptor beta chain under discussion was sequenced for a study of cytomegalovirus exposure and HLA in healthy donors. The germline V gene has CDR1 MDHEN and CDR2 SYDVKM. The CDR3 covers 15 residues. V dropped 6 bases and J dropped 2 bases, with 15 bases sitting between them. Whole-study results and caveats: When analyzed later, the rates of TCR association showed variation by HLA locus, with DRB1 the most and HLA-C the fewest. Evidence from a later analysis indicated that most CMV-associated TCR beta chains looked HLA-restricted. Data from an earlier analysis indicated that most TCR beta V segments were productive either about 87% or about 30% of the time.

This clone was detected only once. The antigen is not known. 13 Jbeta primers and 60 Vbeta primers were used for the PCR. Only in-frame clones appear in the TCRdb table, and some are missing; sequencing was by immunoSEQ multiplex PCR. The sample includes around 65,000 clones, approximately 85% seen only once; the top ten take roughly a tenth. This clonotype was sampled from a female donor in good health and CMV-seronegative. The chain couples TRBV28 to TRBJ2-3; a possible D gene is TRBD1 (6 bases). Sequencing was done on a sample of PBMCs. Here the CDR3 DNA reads TGTGCCAGCAGCCGACCGCGGACAGACACAGATACGCAGTATTTT. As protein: CASSRPRTDTDTQYF.